Following are 14 T cell receptor beta chains from one sample sequenced in a study of blood T cell repertoires in COVID-19. The assay was immunoSEQ multiplex PCR, and TCRdb's table has in-frame clones only and misses some. In the table there are 200,000 to 250,000 clones, roughly 84% of which are singletons. Sequencing used PBMCs or T cells enriched from blood (not recorded which). These receptors originate from a woman aged 35 to 49 who had recovered from COVID-19.

The V call is TRBV20-1, the J call TRBJ2-7, with D possibly TRBD1 on 5 matching bases. Germline V gene data show CDR1 as DFQATT and CDR2 as SNEGSKA (reference sequence). CDR3 size: 11 residues. Deletions cut 1 base from V and 10 bases from J, with 11 bases between. The CDR3 sequence: CSARGPTAQYF. The CDR3, as DNA: TGCAGTGCTAGAGGGCCGACAGCCCAGTACTTC.

V is TRBV4-1 and J is TRBJ2-2; D is possibly TRBD1 (7 bases). The CDR3 length is 18 residues. V gave up 0 bases and J gave up 6 bases, with 20 bases separating them. The germline CDR1 and CDR2 sequences are MGHRA and YSYEKL. The CDR3 DNA follows: TGCGCCAGCAGCCAAGATGGGGGGCAGGGGGGCATTGCCGGGGAGCTGTTTTTT. It codes for CASSQDGGQGGIAGELFF.

J is TRBJ1-1 and V is TRBV3-1 (or the pseudogene TRBV3-2); perhaps TRBD1 as D (5 bases). Germline V gene data show CDR1 as LGHDT and CDR2 as YNNKEL (reference sequence). V was pared by 2 bases and J by 3 bases, with 10 bases between. The CDR3 runs to 14 residues. The CDR3 region has the DNA TGTGCCAGCAGCCAAATTTGGGGGGACACTGAAGCTTTCTTT. Its translation: CASSQIWGDTEAFF.

The rearrangement uses TRBV28 and TRBJ1-1; D may be TRBD1 (6 bases). The CDR3 is 15 residues long. Germline V lookup: CDR1 MDHEN, CDR2 SYDVKM. Trimming shortened V by 5 bases and J by 0 bases, and 13 bases separated the two germline ends. As DNA, the CDR3 is TGTGCCAGCAGTGCTCCCGGACAGATGAACACTGAAGCTTTCTTT. It codes for CASSAPGQMNTEAFF.

The chain has TRBV30 and TRBJ1-1; D call uncertain. Germline-derived CDR1 and CDR2 are GTSNPN and SVGIG (reference sequence). CDR3 length: 12 amino acids. Trimming left V 3 bases short and J 1 base short, with 6 bases between. The CDR3 DNA is TGTGCCTGGAGACGAGGGAACACTGAAGCTTTCTTT. Its translation: CAWRRGNTEAFF.

DNA for the CDR3: TGTGCCAGCAGTATAACCGGGACTAGCAGTAATGAGCAGTTCTTC. Protein product: CASSITGTSSNEQFF. The genes are TRBV28 and TRBJ2-1, with 9 bases lining up with TRBD2. The germline CDR1 and CDR2 sequences are MDHEN and SYDVKM. V was clipped by 5 bases and J by 7 bases; unmatched bases: 9. The CDR3 consists of 15 residues.

V is TRBV5-1 and J is TRBJ2-3, with D perhaps TRBD2 (5 bases). From germline, CDR1 is SGHRS and CDR2 YFSETQ. The CDR3 is 15 amino acids. V lost 3 bases to trimming and J lost 0 bases, with 11 bases between them. CDR3 in amino acids: CASSYSGSSTDTQYF. In DNA, the CDR3 is TGCGCCAGCAGCTACAGCGGATCTAGCACAGATACGCAGTATTTT.

This clone has only one observation. CDR3 sequence (DNA): TGCGCCAGCAGCACCGGGACAGGGGGGAATGAGCAGTTCTTC. Translated: CASSTGTGGNEQFF. The chain couples TRBV5-1 to TRBJ2-1; 11 bases agree with TRBD1. Looked up from germline, CDR1 is SGHRS and CDR2 is YFSETQ. This CDR3 contains 14 residues. With 4 bases clipped from V and 7 bases from J, the junction kept 4 bases outside the gene matches. The whole variable domain, filled in from reference TRBV5-1 and TRBJ2-1, reads KAGVTQTPRYLIKTRGQQVTLSCSPISGHRSVSWYQQTPGQGLQFLFEYFSETQRNKGNFPGRFSGRQFSNSRSEMNVSTLELGDSALYLCASSTGTGGNEQFFGPGTRLTVL.

CDR3 residues: CASSTGANVLTF. The CDR3 DNA reads as TGTGCCAGCAGTACTGGGGCCAACGTCCTGACTTTC. The genes are TRBV3-1 (or the pseudogene TRBV3-2) and TRBJ2-6, with D unresolved. Germline values: CDR1 LGHDT, CDR2 YNNKEL (reference sequence). V lost 6 bases and J 2 bases, leaving 2 bases between the germline ends. The CDR3 has 12 residues.

The chain combines TRBV3-1 (or the pseudogene TRBV3-2) with TRBJ2-7, with 14 bases matching TRBD2. Germline trimming cut 3 bases from V and 6 bases from J; bases unmatched to any gene: 10. CDR1 and CDR2 (germline): LGHDT, YNNKEL (reference sequence). The CDR3 contains 17 residues. This chain's CDR3 is CASSQKITGTSGGEQYF. The CDR3 nucleotides are TGTGCCAGCAGCCAGAAAATTACCGGGACTAGCGGGGGCGAGCAGTACTTC.

The chain combines TRBV29-1 with TRBJ2-1, with TRBD2 matching 7 bases. Germline trimming cut 3 bases from V and 6 bases from J; bases unmatched to any gene: 8. Germline V gene data show CDR1 as SQVTM and CDR2 as ANQGSEA. The CDR3 is 14 residues long. The CDR3, as DNA: TGCAGCGTTGATCTCATCCCGGGGGGCAATGAGCAGTTCTTC. Protein product: CSVDLIPGGNEQFF.

This clone showed up just a few times. The chain recombines TRBV14 with TRBJ1-5; 8 nucleotides agree with TRBD1. J lost 6 bases, V lost 1 base, and 8 bases had no gene match. This CDR3 comprises 16 residues. CDR1 and CDR2 from the germline V gene are SGHDN and FVKESK. The CDR3 region is CASSQGGDRGPQPQHF. CDR3 nucleotide sequence: TGTGCCAGCAGCCAAGGGGGAGACAGGGGTCCTCAGCCCCAGCATTTT. Combining the CDR3 with reference TRBV14 and TRBJ1-5 gives the whole variable domain EAGVTQFPSHSVIEKGQTVTLRCDPISGHDNLYWYRRVMGKEIKFLLHFVKESKQDESGMPNNRFLAERTGGTYSTLKVQPAELEDSGVYFCASSQGGDRGPQPQHFGDGTRLSIL.

This clone is a singleton in its sample. The chain carries TRBV21-1 and TRBJ2-7; TRBD1 reflects the table's D call only, with no check against the DNA. TRBV21-1 is a pseudogene segment. The CDR3 contains 12 residues. The CDR3 sequence is CASGTGDHEQYV. The CDR3 DNA reads TGTGCCAGCGGGACAGGGGATCACGAGCAGTACGTC.

This chain connects TRBV12-3 or TRBV12-4 to TRBJ1-4; tentatively, D is TRBD1 (5 bases). This CDR3 has 13 residues. V shed 6 bases and J shed 3 bases, with 8 bases lying between them. CDR3: CASRGLANEKLFF. The CDR3 DNA sequence: TGTGCCAGCAGGGGACTAGCTAATGAAAAACTGTTTTTT.